This T cell receptor (beta chain) is drawn from a study of shared clonotypes between healthy human individuals. As for the study in general: There were three CD4 naive, three CD4 memory, two CD8 naive and one CD8 memory plates per donor.

Whole-study results and caveats: A handful of donors held around 5% of naive CD4 clonotypes in common.

Concerning this clone: What it recognizes is unknown.

Investigators spread the genomic DNA of each subset evenly over several immunoSEQ plates. The assay was immunoSEQ multiplex PCR, and TCRdb's table has in-frame clones only and misses some. This table holds over a million clones, roughly 96% found once. This clonotype was obtained from a man under 40 in good health. The sequencing sample was made of naive CD4+ T cells sorted from blood. Subset in this sample: CD45RA+ positively selected.

The CDR3 loop is CASSARQQFF. CDR3 coding DNA: TGCGCCAGCAGTGCTCGGCAGCAGTTCTTC. The chain links TRBV10-2 to TRBJ2-1, with no clear D. Germline CDR1 is WSHSY and CDR2 is SAAADI. CDR3 length: 10 residues. V gave up 4 bases and J gave up 11 bases, with 6 bases separating them.